This entry features one T cell receptor (beta chain) sequence. This clonotype turned up a few times. Its antigen specificity is not known. It has no much larger one-base neighbor in the sample; base qualities were not kept. The data belong to a study of T cells in Graves' hyperthyroidism and ophthalmopathy (dated by TCRdb to between 2017 and 2020). As for the study more broadly: Peripheral blood samples were taken at initial diagnosis, before any treatment was given. To identify distinguishing TCR V-J signatures, a discovery cohort of around 100 patients was used, comprising under 45 with Graves' ophthalmopathy and 57 with stable Graves' hyperthyroidism. TCR Vbeta CDR3 sequencing of 130 to 150 peripheral blood samples (fewer than 45 ophthalmopathy, over 70 hyperthyroidism and approximately 17 progressor patients) is reported in the paper. The roughly 100 discovery patients were randomly divided into training and test sets at a 7:3 ratio. After blood sampling, hyperthyroidism patients were treated with methimazole at a starting dose of 30 mg daily, and ophthalmopathy patients were treated with high-dose intravenous methylprednisolone. An independent validation cohort of around 19 hyperthyroidism patients and 15 or so patients who later progressed to ophthalmopathy tested prospective prediction of ophthalmopathy. In about 6 Graves' hyperthyroidism patients, the study also compared T-cell repertoires from thyroid tissue with T-cell repertoires from blood. Findings and caveats that apply to the study as a whole: Sample size was not statistically predetermined, and investigators were not blinded to group allocation. Ophthalmopathy was separated from stable hyperthyroidism by a 13 V-J signature model, with 85% to 90% sensitivity and about 81% specificity obtained in cross-validation and 80%/75% obtained in testing. In validation, progression to ophthalmopathy was predicted by the model with almost 71% sensitivity and nearly 75% specificity, a median of about 6.8 months before onset. Most expanded thyroid clonotypes (frequency above 0.001) were also detected in blood, suggesting blood repertoires may reflect thyroid immune responses.

CDR1 and CDR2, per the germline V gene (reference sequence), are LGHDT and YNNKEL. V is clipped by 3 bases and J by 2 bases, and the sequence between their germline boundaries is 14 bases long. The CDR3 measures 15 amino acids from cysteine to phenylalanine. The entry retains the CDR3 DNA only, 45 bases that are in frame from base 1. Amplification of TCR beta CDR3 regions was carried out from RNA transcripts. A first-round RT-PCR of the TCR CDR3 used the HTBI primer set with the Qiagen OneStep RT-PCR kit. Libraries were constructed in a second round of multiplex PCR, after which size selection and purification were performed. Libraries were sequenced paired-end with 100 bp reads on an Illumina HiSeq2000. As for the original processing: SOAPnuke was used to process the raw data, throwing out any read that contained adapters or uncalled bases, had a mean Phred below 15, or lacked an exact constant-primer or identifier match. COPE v1.2.5 was used to merge high-quality paired reads, and clonotypes were defined as unique nucleotide sequences. MiTCR v1.1 was used to align the clonotypes against IMGT TRBV, TRBD and TRBJ reference segments. Only V-J combinations with frequency above 0.0001, covering 98% to 99.2% of repertoires, were analysed. The TCS score was defined as the ratio of F50 (clonal expansion) to E x V (chaos), calculated using BLOSUM62-based TCRdist between CDR3 peptides within each V-J. Welch's t-statistics and random forest reduced 500 to 650 V-J features to roughly 13, which were used in a naive Bayes classifier (R e1071). Clones were called with MiXCR by TCRdb after fastp trimmed the public reads at Q25, and only in-frame beta chains were retained. Duplicate CDR3 protein sequences are folded into a single record with the most common DNA and genes. TCRdb's processing, not the authors', yielded these V and J calls. For this sample the table gives some 270,000 distinct CDR3 sequences, of which roughly 13% were detected only once. The ten largest make up roughly 8.2% of the sample.

Stable Graves' hyperthyroidism was defined as the absence of progression to ophthalmopathy over 18 months of follow-up. The hyperthyroidism patients were between 18 and 65 years old and newly diagnosed, with a disease duration of less than 2 months. Patients with uncontrolled infections, other autoimmune diseases, pregnancy or lactation were excluded. Diagnoses were based on clinical symptoms, serum thyroxine and TRAb, thyroid ultrasound and orbital computed tomography. PBMCs were separated from 10 ml of fresh peripheral blood using Ficoll-Paque density gradient centrifugation. Total RNA was extracted using Trizol reagent, and RNA quality was assessed on an Agilent 2100 Bioanalyzer.

This clonotype was sampled from a woman aged 40 to 50 with Graves' hyperthyroidism. Specimen: blood. The rearranged segments are TRBV3-1 and TRBJ2-7; the D gene is perhaps TRBD2, on 6 matching bases. The nucleotide sequence reads TGTGCCAGCAGCCAGGGCGGGACTGCCACCTACGAGCAGTACTTC. The encoded protein is CASSQGGTATYEQYF.